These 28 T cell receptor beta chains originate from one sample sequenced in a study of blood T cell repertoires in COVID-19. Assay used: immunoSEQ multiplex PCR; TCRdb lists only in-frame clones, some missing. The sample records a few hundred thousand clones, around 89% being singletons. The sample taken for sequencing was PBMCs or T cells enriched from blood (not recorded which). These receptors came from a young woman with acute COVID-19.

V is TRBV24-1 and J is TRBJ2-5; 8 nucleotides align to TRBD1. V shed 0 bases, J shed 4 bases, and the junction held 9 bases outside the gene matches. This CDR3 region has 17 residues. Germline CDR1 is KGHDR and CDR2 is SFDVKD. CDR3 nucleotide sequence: TGTGCCACCAGTGATTTGCCAAGTCAGGGGGCAGGAGAGACCCAGTACTTC. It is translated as CATSDLPSQGAGETQYF.

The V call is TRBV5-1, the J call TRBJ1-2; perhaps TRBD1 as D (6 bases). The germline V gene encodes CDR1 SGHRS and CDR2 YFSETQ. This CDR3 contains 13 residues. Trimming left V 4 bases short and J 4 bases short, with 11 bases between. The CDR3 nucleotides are TGCGCCAGCAGCATAGACAGGTCCTATGGCTACACCTTC. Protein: CASSIDRSYGYTF. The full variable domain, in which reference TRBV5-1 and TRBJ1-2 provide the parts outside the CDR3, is KAGVTQTPRYLIKTRGQQVTLSCSPISGHRSVSWYQQTPGQGLQFLFEYFSETQRNKGNFPGRFSGRQFSNSRSEMNVSTLELGDSALYLCASSIDRSYGYTFGSGTRLTVV.

The chain's CDR3 is CASAPRQINSPLHF. The DNA for the CDR3 is TGTGCCAGCGCCCCACGACAGATTAATTCACCCCTCCACTTT. V and J are TRBV2 and TRBJ1-6; a weak D match, TRBD1 (5 bases). The CDR3 consists of 14 residues. Trimming left V 8 bases short and J 6 bases short, with 14 bases between. CDR1 is SNHLY, CDR2 FYNNEI, per germline.

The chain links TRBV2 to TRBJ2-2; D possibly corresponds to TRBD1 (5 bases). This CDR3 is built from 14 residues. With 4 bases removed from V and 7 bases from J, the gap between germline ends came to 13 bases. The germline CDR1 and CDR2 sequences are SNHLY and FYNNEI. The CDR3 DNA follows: TGTGCCAGCAGTGGGGAACAGGTTATCGGGGAGCTGTTTTTT. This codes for CASSGEQVIGELFF.

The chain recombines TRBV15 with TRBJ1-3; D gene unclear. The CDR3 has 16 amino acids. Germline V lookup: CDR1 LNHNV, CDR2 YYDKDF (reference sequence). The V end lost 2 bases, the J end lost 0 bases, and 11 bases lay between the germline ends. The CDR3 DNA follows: TGTGCCACCAGCAGACCCGACATCTCCTCTGGAAACACCATATATTTT. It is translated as CATSRPDISSGNTIYF.

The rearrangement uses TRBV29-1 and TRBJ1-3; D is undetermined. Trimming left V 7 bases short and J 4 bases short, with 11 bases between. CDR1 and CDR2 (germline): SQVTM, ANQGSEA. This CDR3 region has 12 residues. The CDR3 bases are TGCAGCGCCCGGACTGAAGGAAACACCATATATTTT. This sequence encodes CSARTEGNTIYF. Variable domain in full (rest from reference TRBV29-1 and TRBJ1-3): SAVISQKPSRDICQRGTSLTIQCQVDSQVTMMFWYRQQPGQSLTLIATANQGSEATYESGFVIDKFPISRPNLTFSTLTVSNMSPEDSSIYLCSARTEGNTIYFGEGSWLTVV.

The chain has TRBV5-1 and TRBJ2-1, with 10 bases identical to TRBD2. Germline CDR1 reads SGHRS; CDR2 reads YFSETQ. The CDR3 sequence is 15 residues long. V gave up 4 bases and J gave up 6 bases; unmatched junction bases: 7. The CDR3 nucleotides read TGCGCCAGCAGCGCAAAAGCGGGAGGGTTCAATGAGCAGTTCTTC. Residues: CASSAKAGGFNEQFF.

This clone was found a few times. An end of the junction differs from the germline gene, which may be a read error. CDR3 region: CSVAFLGTGGPLDF. The CDR3 DNA is TGCAGCGTAGCCTTCCTCGGGACAGGGGGACCATTGGACTTC. This sequence joins TRBV29-1 and TRBJ2-7, with 11 nucleotides matching TRBD1. Germline V CDR1 and CDR2: SQVTM, ANQGSEA. The CDR3 length is 14 residues.

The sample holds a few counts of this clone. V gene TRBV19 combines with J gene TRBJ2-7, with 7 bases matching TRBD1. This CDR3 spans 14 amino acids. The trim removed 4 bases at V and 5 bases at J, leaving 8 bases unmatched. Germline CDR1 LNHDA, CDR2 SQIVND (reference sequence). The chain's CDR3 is CASSRGTESDEQYF. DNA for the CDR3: TGTGCCAGTAGTAGGGGGACAGAATCCGACGAGCAGTACTTC.

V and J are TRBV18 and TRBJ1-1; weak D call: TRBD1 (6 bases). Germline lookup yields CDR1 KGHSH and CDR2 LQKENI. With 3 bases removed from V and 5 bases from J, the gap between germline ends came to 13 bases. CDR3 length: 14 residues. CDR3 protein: CASSPETGSTEAFF. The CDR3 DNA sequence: TGTGCCAGCTCACCGGAAACAGGGAGTACTGAAGCTTTCTTT.

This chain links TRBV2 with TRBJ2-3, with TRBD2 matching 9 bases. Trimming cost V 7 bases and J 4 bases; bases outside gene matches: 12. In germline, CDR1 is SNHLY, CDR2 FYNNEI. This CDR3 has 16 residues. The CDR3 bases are TGTGCCAGCACCCCCCCGGGCGGGAGGGAGGCAGATACGCAGTATTTT. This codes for CASTPPGGREADTQYF.

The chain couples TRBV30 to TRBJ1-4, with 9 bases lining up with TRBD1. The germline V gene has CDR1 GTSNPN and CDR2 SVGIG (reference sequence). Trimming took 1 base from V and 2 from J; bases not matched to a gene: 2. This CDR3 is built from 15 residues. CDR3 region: CAWSEGTGTNEKLFF. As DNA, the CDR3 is TGTGCCTGGAGTGAGGGGACAGGGACTAATGAAAAACTGTTTTTT.

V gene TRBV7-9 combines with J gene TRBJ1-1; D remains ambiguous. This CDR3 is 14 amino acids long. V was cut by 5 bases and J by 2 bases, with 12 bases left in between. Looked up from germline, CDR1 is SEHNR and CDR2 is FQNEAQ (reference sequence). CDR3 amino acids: CASSPKALNTEAFF. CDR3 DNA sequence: TGTGCCAGCAGCCCTAAGGCACTAAACACTGAAGCTTTCTTT.

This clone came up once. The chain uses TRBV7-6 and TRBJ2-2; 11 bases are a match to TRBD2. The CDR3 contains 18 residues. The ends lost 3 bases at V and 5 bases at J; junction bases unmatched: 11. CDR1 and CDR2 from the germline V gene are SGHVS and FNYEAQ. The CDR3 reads CASSLGLLAGVNTGELFF. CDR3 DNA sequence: TGTGCCAGCAGCTTGGGCTTACTAGCGGGAGTAAATACCGGGGAGCTGTTTTTT.

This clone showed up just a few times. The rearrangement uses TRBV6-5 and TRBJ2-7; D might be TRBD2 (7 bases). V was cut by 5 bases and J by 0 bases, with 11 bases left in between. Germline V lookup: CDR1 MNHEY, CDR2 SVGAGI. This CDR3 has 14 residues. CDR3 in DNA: TGTGCCAGCAGTAGGGGGGGGCGCTCCTACGAGCAGTACTTC. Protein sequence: CASSRGGRSYEQYF.

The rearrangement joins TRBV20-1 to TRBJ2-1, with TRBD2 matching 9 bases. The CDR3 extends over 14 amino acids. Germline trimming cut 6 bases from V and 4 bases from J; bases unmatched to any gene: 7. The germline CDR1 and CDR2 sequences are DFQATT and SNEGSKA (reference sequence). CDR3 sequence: CSASALAGYNEQFF. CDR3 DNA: TGCAGTGCCAGTGCCCTAGCGGGGTACAATGAGCAGTTCTTC.

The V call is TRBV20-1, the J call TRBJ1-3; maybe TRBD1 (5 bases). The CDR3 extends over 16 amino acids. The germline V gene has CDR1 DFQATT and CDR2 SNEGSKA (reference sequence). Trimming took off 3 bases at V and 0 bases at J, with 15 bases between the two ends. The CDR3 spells CSASAREGPSGNTIYF. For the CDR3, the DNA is TGCAGTGCTAGTGCTCGGGAGGGACCCTCTGGAAACACCATATATTTT.

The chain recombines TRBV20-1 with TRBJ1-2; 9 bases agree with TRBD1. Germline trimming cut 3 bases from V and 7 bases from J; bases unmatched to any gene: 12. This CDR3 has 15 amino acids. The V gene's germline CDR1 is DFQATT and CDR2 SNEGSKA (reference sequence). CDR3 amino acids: CSASGQGSATGGYTF. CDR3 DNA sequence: TGCAGTGCTAGTGGACAGGGGAGTGCAACTGGTGGCTACACCTTC.

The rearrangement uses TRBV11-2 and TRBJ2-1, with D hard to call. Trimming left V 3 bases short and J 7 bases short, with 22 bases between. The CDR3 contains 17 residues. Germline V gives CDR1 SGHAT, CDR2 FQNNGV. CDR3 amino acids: CASSFTLKPRLTNEQFF. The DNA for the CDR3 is TGTGCCAGCAGCTTTACGCTCAAACCCAGGCTAACAAATGAGCAGTTCTTC.

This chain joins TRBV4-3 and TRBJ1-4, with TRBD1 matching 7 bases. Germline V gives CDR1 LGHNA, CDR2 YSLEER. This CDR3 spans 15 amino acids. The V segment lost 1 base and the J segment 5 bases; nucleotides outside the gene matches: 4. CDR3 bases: TGCGCCAGCAGCCAAGGGACAGGCGAGAATGAAAAACTGTTTTTT. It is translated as CASSQGTGENEKLFF.

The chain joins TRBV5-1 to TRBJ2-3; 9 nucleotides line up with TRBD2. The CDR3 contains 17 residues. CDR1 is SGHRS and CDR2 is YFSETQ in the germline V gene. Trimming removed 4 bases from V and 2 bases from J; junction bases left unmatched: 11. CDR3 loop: CASSRTPSGTTTDTQYF. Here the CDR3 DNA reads TGCGCCAGCAGCCGGACCCCTAGCGGGACCACCACAGATACGCAGTATTTT.

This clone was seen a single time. CDR3 loop: CASSQRDRRIYGYTF. The CDR3 DNA is TGTGCCAGTAGTCAACGGGACAGGAGGATCTATGGCTACACCTTC. The chain employs TRBV19 and TRBJ1-2, with 8 positions matching TRBD1. CDR1 and CDR2 (germline): LNHDA, SQIVND (reference sequence). Germline trimming cut 5 bases from V and 4 bases from J; bases unmatched to any gene: 9. This CDR3 is built from 15 residues. The whole variable domain, filled in from reference TRBV19 and TRBJ1-2, reads DGGITQSPKYLFRKEGQNVTLSCEQNLNHDAMYWYRQDPGQGLRLIYYSQIVNDFQKGDIAEGYSVSREKKESFPLTVTSAQKNPTAFYLCASSQRDRRIYGYTFGSGTRLTVV.

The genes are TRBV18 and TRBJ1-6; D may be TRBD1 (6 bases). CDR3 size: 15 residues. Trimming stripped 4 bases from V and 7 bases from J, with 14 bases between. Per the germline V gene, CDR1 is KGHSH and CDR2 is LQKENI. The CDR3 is CASSQGGEPNSPLHF. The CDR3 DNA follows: TGTGCCAGCTCACAAGGGGGGGAACCGAATTCACCCCTCCACTTT.

CDR3 loop: CASSLVSSGTYEQYF. The CDR3 DNA is TGTGCCAGCAGTTTGGTATCTAGCGGAACCTACGAGCAGTACTTC. The rearrangement uses TRBV27 and TRBJ2-7; 7 bases align to TRBD2. The CDR3 contains 15 residues. V lost 3 bases to trimming and J lost 2 bases; unmatched junction nucleotides: 7. Germline CDR1 reads MNHEY; CDR2 reads SMNVEV (reference sequence).

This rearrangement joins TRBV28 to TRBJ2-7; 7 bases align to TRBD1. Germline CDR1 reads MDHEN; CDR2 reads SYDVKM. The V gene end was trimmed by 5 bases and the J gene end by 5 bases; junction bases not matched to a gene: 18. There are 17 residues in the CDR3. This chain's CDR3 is CASSPPTGFYLRHEQYF. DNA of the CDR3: TGTGCCAGCAGTCCCCCGACAGGGTTTTATTTACGGCACGAGCAGTACTTC.

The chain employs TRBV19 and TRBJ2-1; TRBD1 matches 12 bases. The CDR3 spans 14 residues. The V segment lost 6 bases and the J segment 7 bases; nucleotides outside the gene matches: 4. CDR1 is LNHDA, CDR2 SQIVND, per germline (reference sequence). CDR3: CASRGQGAGNEQFF. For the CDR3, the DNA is TGTGCCAGTAGGGGACAGGGGGCAGGTAATGAGCAGTTCTTC.

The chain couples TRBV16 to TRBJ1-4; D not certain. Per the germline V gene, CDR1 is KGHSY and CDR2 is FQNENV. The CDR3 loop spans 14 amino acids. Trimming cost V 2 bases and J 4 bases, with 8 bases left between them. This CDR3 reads CASSQTVVNEKLFF. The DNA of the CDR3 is TGTGCCAGCAGCCAAACAGTGGTTAATGAAAAACTGTTTTTT.

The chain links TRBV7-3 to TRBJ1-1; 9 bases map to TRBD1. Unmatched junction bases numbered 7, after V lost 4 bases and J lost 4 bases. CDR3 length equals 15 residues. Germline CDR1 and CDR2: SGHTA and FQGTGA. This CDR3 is CASSSTGGAGTEAFF. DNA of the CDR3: TGTGCCAGCAGCTCAACAGGGGGCGCCGGCACTGAAGCTTTCTTT.